Sequencing of this T cell receptor (beta chain) was carried out in a study of T-cell reconstitution after alpha-beta-depleted transplantation in children. General study findings and limits: Recipient T cells and thymic progenitors that survived were the source of the high TCRbeta diversity seen at day 60 in some patients. Several hundred rapidly expanded clones from non-depleted graft cells reportedly supplied alpha-beta T cells about two months post-transplant. Hyperexpanded clones declined; after one year, newly produced T cells mostly supplied diversity.

Concerning this clonotype: Its antigen remains unknown.

The CDR3 has 16 residues. The V gene lost 5 bases and the J gene lost 2 bases, with 15 bases spanning the gap. Germline CDR1 SGHTA, CDR2 FQGNSA. Unique molecular identifiers featured in how the TCRbeta library was prepared. Each CDR3 protein gets one entry after TCRdb re-called the PCR reads with MiXCR. The sample lists approximately 980,000 distinct CDR3 sequences, roughly 29% seen once, with over 25% in the top ten. The V call is TRBV7-2, the J call TRBJ2-2; D is uncertain. Sample: PBMCs, mostly from graft donor cells, taken 360 days after TCRalphabeta/CD19-depleted stem cell transplant. This TCR came from a boy younger than two who had a stem cell transplant for SCID, so the T cells may come from the graft donor. The CDR3 nucleotides read TGTGCCAGCAGCCGTGGTAACTACCGAAACACCGGGGAGCTGTTTTTT. Translating it yields CASSRGNYRNTGELFF.